Below, 30 T cell receptor beta chains from the same sample are listed, as sequenced in a study of blood T cell repertoires in COVID-19. TCRdb's table, derived via immunoSEQ multiplex PCR, lists solely in-frame clones and lacks some. Altogether about 59,000 clones are present, under 90% being singletons, with the ten largest covering 28%. The sequenced sample consisted of peripheral blood. These TCRs come from a woman aged 80 or over with active or convalescent COVID-19.

The rearrangement uses TRBV5-8 and TRBJ1-5; TRBD1 might be the D (5 bases). The CDR3 loop spans 15 amino acids. The germline V gene encodes CDR1 SGHTS and CDR2 YDEGEE. The V end was cut by 0 bases, the J end by 2 bases, with 9 bases between. CDR3 sequence (DNA): TGTGCCAGCAGCTTGGTGGGCAGGGGCAATCAGCCCCAGCATTTT. Translation: CASSLVGRGNQPQHF.

The chain recombines TRBV27 with TRBJ1-6; 7 bases map to TRBD1. This CDR3 contains 15 residues. With 4 bases clipped from V and 7 bases from J, the junction kept 7 bases outside the gene matches. CDR1 and CDR2 from the germline V gene are MNHEY and SMNVEV (reference sequence). For the CDR3, the DNA is TGTGCCAGCAGTTCCGACGGGACAGCGAATTCACCCCTCCACTTT. Encoded protein: CASSSDGTANSPLHF.

The chain has TRBV4-3 and TRBJ1-2, with 7 bases lining up with TRBD1. The V gene's germline CDR1 is LGHNA and CDR2 YSLEER. Trimming cost V 2 bases and J 4 bases; bases outside gene matches: 7. This CDR3 has 15 residues. CDR3 sequence (DNA): TGCGCCAGCAGCCAAAGGACGACAGGGAGCTATGGCTACACCTTC. It specifies CASSQRTTGSYGYTF.

The chain links TRBV18 to TRBJ1-1, with 7 positions matching TRBD1. Per germline, CDR1 KGHSH and CDR2 LQKENI. The CDR3 sequence is 13 residues long. The V segment lost 6 bases and the J segment 8 bases; nucleotides outside the gene matches: 9. The DNA for the CDR3 is TGTGCCAGCTCTCTCCTAAGGGACAGCGAAGCTTTCTTT. Translated: CASSLLRDSEAFF.

The chain is built from TRBV7-9 and TRBJ1-4; tentative D call: TRBD1 (6 bases). CDR1 is SEHNR and CDR2 is FQNEAQ in the germline V gene (reference sequence). V lost 4 bases and J lost 0, with 12 bases in between. This CDR3 is built from 16 residues. The CDR3 protein is CASSWREGATNEKLFF. The CDR3, as DNA: TGTGCCAGCAGCTGGCGCGAGGGGGCAACTAATGAAAAACTGTTTTTT.

This chain links TRBV5-1 with TRBJ1-3; 7 positions agree with TRBD1. Per germline, CDR1 SGHRS and CDR2 YFSETQ. V was clipped by 2 bases and J by 1 base; unmatched bases: 9. The CDR3 consists of 17 residues. The chain's CDR3 is CASSFPGQRFSGNTIYF. DNA of the CDR3: TGCGCCAGCAGCTTCCCGGGACAGAGATTTTCTGGAAACACCATATATTTT.

The chain joins TRBV3-1 (or the pseudogene TRBV3-2) to TRBJ2-2, with D possibly matching TRBD1 (6 bases). The CDR3 is made up of 14 amino acids. V lost 6 bases, J lost 1 base, and 9 bases lay in between. The germline gives CDR1 LGHDT, CDR2 YNNKEL (reference sequence). The CDR3 loop is CASSPTGNTGELFF. The CDR3 bases are TGTGCCAGCAGTCCGACAGGGAACACCGGGGAGCTGTTTTTT.

V usage is TRBV28 and J usage is TRBJ2-3; no definite D call. Trimming took 1 base from V and 0 from J, leaving 11 bases between them. Germline V CDR1 and CDR2: MDHEN, SYDVKM. The CDR3 loop spans 16 amino acids. Written as DNA, the CDR3 is TGTGCCAGCAGTTTATTTGGCGGAGCTAGCACAGATACGCAGTATTTT. Amino acids: CASSLFGGASTDTQYF.

The gene calls are TRBV7-2 and TRBJ1-1, with a weak D call TRBD1 (5 bases). The CDR3 runs 17 residues. Germline-derived CDR1 and CDR2 are SGHTA and FQGNSA. V was shortened by 2 bases and J by 5 bases, with 21 bases between the two germline ends. The CDR3 spells CASSLYGPDLGGTEAFF. The DNA for the CDR3 is TGTGCCAGCAGCTTATATGGGCCTGACCTTGGGGGGACTGAAGCTTTCTTT.

This clone was counted once. The chain links TRBV19 to TRBJ1-1; D gene unclear. Trimming stripped 9 bases from V and 0 bases from J, with 17 bases between. The CDR3 is made up of 15 amino acids. Germline V gene data show CDR1 as LNHDA and CDR2 as SQIVND (reference sequence). The CDR3 loop is CASKEGPRMNTEAFF. In DNA, the CDR3 is TGTGCCAGCAAGGAGGGTCCTCGTATGAACACTGAAGCTTTCTTT.

This clone was seen more than once but under ten times. This chain links TRBV9 with TRBJ2-3, with 7 bases fitting TRBD1. V gave up 3 bases and J gave up 0 bases; unmatched junction bases: 1. The CDR3 totals 14 residues. Germline V gene lookup returns CDR1 SGDLS and CDR2 YYNGEE. The chain's CDR3 is CASSETGSTDTQYF. The DNA for the CDR3 is TGTGCCAGCAGCGAGACAGGGAGCACAGATACGCAGTATTTT.

V gene TRBV21-1 combines with J gene TRBJ2-7; TRBD2 is the table's D call and was not checked against the DNA. TRBV21-1 is recorded as a pseudogene. CDR3 length: 15 amino acids. The DNA of the CDR3 is TGTGCCAGCACCCCTTCGAGGAGGGAGTCATACGAGCAGTACTTC. Translating gives CASTPSRRESYEQYF.

The rearrangement joins TRBV5-8 to TRBJ1-4; D remains unclear. Germline-derived CDR1 and CDR2 are SGHTS and YDEGEE. V was shortened by 5 bases and J by 8 bases, with 13 bases between the two germline ends. The CDR3 consists of 13 residues. CDR3 in amino acids: CASSPRVSEKLFF. The CDR3, as DNA: TGTGCCAGCAGTCCGAGGGTTAGCGAAAAACTGTTTTTT.

The chain couples TRBV25-1 to TRBJ1-4; weak D call: TRBD1 (5 bases). The V end was cut by 8 bases, the J end by 5 bases, with 15 bases between. The CDR3 contains 14 residues. Looked up from germline, CDR1 is MGHDK and CDR2 is SYGVNS. The CDR3 loop is CASWEGRWNEKLFF. The DNA of the CDR3 is TGTGCCAGCTGGGAGGGACGGTGGAATGAAAAACTGTTTTTT.

The rearrangement uses TRBV28 and TRBJ2-7; D uncertain. Trimming took 4 bases from V and 6 from J, leaving 13 bases between them. Germline CDR1 is MDHEN and CDR2 is SYDVKM. The CDR3 consists of 13 residues. CDR3 sequence: CASSSSFLVEQYF. In DNA, the CDR3 is TGTGCCAGCAGTTCGTCGTTCCTAGTCGAGCAGTACTTC.

The rearrangement uses TRBV29-1 and TRBJ1-2, with TRBD1 as a possible D gene (5 bases). Deletions cut 5 bases from V and 7 bases from J, with 11 bases between. Per the germline V gene, CDR1 is SQVTM and CDR2 is ANQGSEA. The CDR3 covers 11 residues. CDR3 sequence reads: CSVLGAGGYTF. For the CDR3, the DNA is TGCAGCGTTCTAGGGGCTGGTGGCTACACCTTC.

The chain is built from TRBV5-1 and TRBJ2-3; a weak D match, TRBD2 (6 bases). Between the trimmed V and J ends, which lost 2 bases and 0 bases, there was a span of 16 bases. Germline loops: CDR1 SGHRS, CDR2 YFSETQ. The CDR3 consists of 17 residues. The CDR3 sequence: CASSFQPTGRSTDTQYF. The CDR3 coding sequence is TGCGCCAGCAGCTTCCAACCCACGGGGAGGAGCACAGATACGCAGTATTTT.

Only a few counts were recorded for this clone. The chain carries TRBV5-6 and TRBJ2-7; D possibly corresponds to TRBD2 (5 bases). Germline V CDR1 and CDR2: SGHDT, YYEEEE. There are 13 residues in the CDR3. The V end was cut by 1 base, the J end by 4 bases, with 9 bases between. CDR3 sequence reads: CASSLSLAYEQYF. CDR3 DNA sequence: TGTGCCAGCAGCTTGTCCCTAGCTTACGAGCAGTACTTC.

The chain links TRBV4-1 to TRBJ2-7; 7 bases are a match to TRBD1. Trimming at V came to 4 bases and at J to 3 bases, leaving 9 bases not matched to a gene. Germline V gene data show CDR1 as MGHRA and CDR2 as YSYEKL. The CDR3 has 15 residues. CDR3 region: CASSLQWGQIYEQYF. CDR3 DNA: TGCGCCAGCAGCCTTCAGTGGGGACAGATCTACGAGCAGTACTTC.

This clone was counted once. CDR3 loop: CASSVMRGTDTQYF. The CDR3 DNA follows: TGTGCCAGCAGTGTAATGAGGGGCACAGATACGCAGTATTTT. The genes are TRBV2 and TRBJ2-3; D is possibly TRBD2 (5 bases). V lost 4 bases, J lost 1 base, and 9 bases lay in between. CDR1 SNHLY and CDR2 FYNNEI come from the germline V gene. CDR3 length equals 14 residues.

The rearrangement uses TRBV4-2 and TRBJ2-5; 10 bases are a match to TRBD2. There are 18 residues in the CDR3. V was pared by 0 bases and J by 5 bases, with 12 bases of the junction left unmatched. The germline CDR1 and CDR2 sequences are LGHNA and YNFKEQ. CDR3 coding DNA: TGTGCCAGCAGCCAAGAGCTTGAGCGGGGGGGCCTCTGGGAGACCCAGTACTTC. This codes for CASSQELERGGLWETQYF.

This chain links TRBV18 with TRBJ2-5, with 7 bases that match TRBD1. V trimming: 4 bases; J trimming: 7 bases; junction bases outside the gene matches: 12. This CDR3 spans 15 amino acids. Germline CDR1 reads KGHSH; CDR2 reads LQKENI. CDR3 in amino acids: CASSLPGTAKGTQYF. The CDR3 DNA reads as TGTGCCAGCTCACTTCCCGGGACAGCCAAAGGGACCCAGTACTTC.

This clone came up a few times. The V call is TRBV6-4, the J call TRBJ2-1; 8 bases agree with TRBD1. There are 15 residues in the CDR3. CDR1 MRHNA and CDR2 SNTAGT come from the germline V gene. V was clipped by 6 bases and J by 7 bases; unmatched bases: 11. The CDR3 reads CASSMTGAPGNEQFF. In nucleotides, the CDR3 is TGTGCCAGCAGCATGACAGGGGCACCCGGGAATGAGCAGTTCTTC.

The J gene is TRBJ2-3, the V gene TRBV27; 13 positions agree with TRBD2. With 6 bases clipped from V and 2 bases from J, the junction kept 11 bases outside the gene matches. This CDR3 comprises 18 residues. The V gene's germline CDR1 is MNHEY and CDR2 SMNVEV (reference sequence). The CDR3 DNA sequence: TGTGCCAGCAGCCCGACTAGCGGGGGGCCAACCTTCACAGATACGCAGTATTTT. Its translation is CASSPTSGGPTFTDTQYF.

Many counts were recorded for this clone. The chain is built from TRBV23-1 and TRBJ2-1; 10 bases are a match to TRBD2. TRBV23-1 is labeled an ORF, and its function is uncertain. Losses at the gene ends were 3 bases for V and 7 bases for J; bases not matched to a gene: 21. There are 20 residues in the CDR3. The CDR3 DNA reads TGCGCCAGCAGTCATCCTGGCCTAGCGGGGGACATCGAATCACGGAATGAGCAGTTCTTC. This gives the protein CASSHPGLAGDIESRNEQFF.

V gene TRBV7-3 combines with J gene TRBJ1-1, with TRBD1 matching over 7 bases. CDR3 length: 15 amino acids. V shed 5 bases and J 0 bases; nucleotides not matched to a gene: 6. CDR1 and CDR2 from the germline V gene are SGHTA and FQGTGA. The CDR3 spells CASSLDRAVNTEAFF. The CDR3 DNA reads as TGTGCCAGCAGCCTTGACAGGGCAGTGAACACTGAAGCTTTCTTT.

The V call is TRBV18, the J call TRBJ1-4, with D uncertain. This CDR3 spans 15 amino acids. The germline V gene encodes CDR1 KGHSH and CDR2 LQKENI. V was shortened by 1 base and J by 2 bases, with 8 bases between the two germline ends. The CDR3: CASSPQGGTNEKLFF. CDR3 bases: TGTGCCAGCTCACCACAGGGAGGGACTAATGAAAAACTGTTTTTT.

The chain carries TRBV12-3 or TRBV12-4 and TRBJ1-1; D remains unclear. V was shortened by 2 bases and J by 5 bases, with 6 bases between the two germline ends. The CDR3 extends over 12 amino acids. The CDR3 protein is CASSLIRTEAFF. DNA for the CDR3: TGTGCCAGCAGTTTAATTCGGACTGAAGCTTTCTTT.

The chain recombines TRBV28 with TRBJ2-2; a possible D gene is TRBD2 (5 bases). Trimming cost V 6 bases and J 4 bases, with 9 bases left between them. Germline V gives CDR1 MDHEN, CDR2 SYDVKM. CDR3 length: 13 amino acids. CDR3 residues: CASSEGSTGELFF. In DNA form, the CDR3 reads TGTGCCAGCAGCGAGGGAAGCACCGGGGAGCTGTTTTTT.

The CDR3 sequence: CASSLGDSPFSGYTF. In DNA form, the CDR3 reads TGTGCCAGCAGCTTGGGGGACAGCCCTTTTTCAGGCTACACCTTC. The chain joins TRBV5-4 to TRBJ1-2, with 7 positions matching TRBD1. Germline CDR1 reads SGHNT; CDR2 reads YYREEE (reference sequence). The CDR3 has 15 residues. V lost 0 bases to trimming and J lost 8 bases; unmatched junction nucleotides: 10. The full variable domain, its missing parts supplied by reference TRBV5-4 and TRBJ1-2, is ETGVTQSPTHLIKTRGQQVTLRCSSQSGHNTVSWYQQALGQGPQFIFQYYREEENGRGNFPPRFSGLQFPNYSSELNVNALELDDSALYLCASSLGDSPFSGYTFGSGTRLTVV.